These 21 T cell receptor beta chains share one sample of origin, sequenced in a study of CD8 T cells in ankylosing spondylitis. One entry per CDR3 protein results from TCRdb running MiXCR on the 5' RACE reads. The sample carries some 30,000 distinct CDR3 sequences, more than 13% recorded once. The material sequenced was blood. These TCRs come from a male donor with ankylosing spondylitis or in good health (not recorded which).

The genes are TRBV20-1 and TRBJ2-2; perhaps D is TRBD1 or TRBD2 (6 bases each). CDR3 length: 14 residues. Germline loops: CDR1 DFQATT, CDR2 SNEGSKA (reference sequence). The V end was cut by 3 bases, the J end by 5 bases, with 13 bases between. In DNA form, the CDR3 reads TGCAGTGCTAGGTTTGAAGGGGGGACCGGGGAGCTGTTTTTT. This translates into CSARFEGGTGELFF.

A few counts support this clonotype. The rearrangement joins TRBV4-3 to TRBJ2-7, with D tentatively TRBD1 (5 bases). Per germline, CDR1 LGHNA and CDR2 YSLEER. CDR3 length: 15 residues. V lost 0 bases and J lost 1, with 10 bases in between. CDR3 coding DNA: TGCGCCAGCAGCCAAGATAATACAGGATCCTACGAGCAGTACTTC. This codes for CASSQDNTGSYEQYF.

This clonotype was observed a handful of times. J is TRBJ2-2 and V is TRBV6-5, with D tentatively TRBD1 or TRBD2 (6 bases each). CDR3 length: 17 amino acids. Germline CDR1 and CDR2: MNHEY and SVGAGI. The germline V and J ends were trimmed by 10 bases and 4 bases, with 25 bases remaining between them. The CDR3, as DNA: TGTGCCACCTCTCTGGGGACGGGGGCGCTGAGCACCGGGGAGCTGTTTTTT. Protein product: CATSLGTGALSTGELFF.

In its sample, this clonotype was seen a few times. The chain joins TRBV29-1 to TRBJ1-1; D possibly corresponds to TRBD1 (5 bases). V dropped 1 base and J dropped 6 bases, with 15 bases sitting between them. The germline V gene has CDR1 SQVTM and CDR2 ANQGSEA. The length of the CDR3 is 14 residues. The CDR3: CSVEVMGTGAEAFF. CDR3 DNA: TGCAGCGTTGAAGTGATGGGGACCGGCGCTGAAGCTTTCTTT.

CDR3 in DNA: TGCGCCAGCAGCCAAGAGAGGGATGAAAAACTGTTTTTT. Translated: CASSQERDEKLFF. V usage is TRBV4-3 and J usage is TRBJ1-4; D is undetermined. Trimming removed 0 bases at V and 6 bases at J, with 5 bases between. Germline CDR1 LGHNA, CDR2 YSLEER. The CDR3 consists of 13 residues.

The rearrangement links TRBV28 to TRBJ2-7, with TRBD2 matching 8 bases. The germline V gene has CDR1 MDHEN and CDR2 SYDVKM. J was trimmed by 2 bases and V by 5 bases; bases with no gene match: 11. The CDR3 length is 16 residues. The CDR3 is CASSPSGASGPYEQYF. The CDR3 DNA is TGTGCCAGCAGTCCCAGCGGGGCTAGCGGGCCCTACGAGCAGTACTTC.

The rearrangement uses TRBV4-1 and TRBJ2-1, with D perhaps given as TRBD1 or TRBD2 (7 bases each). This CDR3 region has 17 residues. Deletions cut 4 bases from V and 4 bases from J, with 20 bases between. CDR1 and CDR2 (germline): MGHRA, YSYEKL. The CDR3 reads CASSPRGRGGLYNEQFF. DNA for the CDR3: TGCGCCAGCAGCCCTCGAGGCAGGGGGGGGCTGTACAATGAGCAGTTCTTC.

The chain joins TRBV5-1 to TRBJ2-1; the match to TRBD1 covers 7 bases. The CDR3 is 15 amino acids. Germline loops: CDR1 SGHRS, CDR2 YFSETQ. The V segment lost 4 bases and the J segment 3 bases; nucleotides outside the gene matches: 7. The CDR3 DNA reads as TGCGCCAGCAGCACTTCCGGGACAGACTACAATGAGCAGTTCTTC. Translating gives CASSTSGTDYNEQFF.

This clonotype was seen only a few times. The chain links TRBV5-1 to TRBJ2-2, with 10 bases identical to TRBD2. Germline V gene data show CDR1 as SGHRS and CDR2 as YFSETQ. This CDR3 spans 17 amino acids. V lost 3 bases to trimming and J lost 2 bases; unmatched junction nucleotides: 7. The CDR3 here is CASSSISGRTNTGELFF. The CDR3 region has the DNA TGCGCCAGCAGCTCGATTAGCGGGAGGACCAACACCGGGGAGCTGTTTTTT. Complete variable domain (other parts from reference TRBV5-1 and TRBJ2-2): KAGVTQTPRYLIKTRGQQVTLSCSPISGHRSVSWYQQTPGQGLQFLFEYFSETQRNKGNFPGRFSGRQFSNSRSEMNVSTLELGDSALYLCASSSISGRTNTGELFFGEGSRLTVL.

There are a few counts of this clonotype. CDR3 nucleotides: TGTGCCAGCAGTTTAGGACGGGGACCCTACGAGCAGTACTTC. It codes for CASSLGRGPYEQYF. This chain uses TRBV6-5 with TRBJ2-7; D tentatively reads TRBD1 or TRBD2 (5 bases each). Germline loops: CDR1 MNHEY, CDR2 SVGAGI. The CDR3 is 14 amino acids. With 4 bases removed from V and 2 bases from J, the gap between germline ends came to 12 bases.

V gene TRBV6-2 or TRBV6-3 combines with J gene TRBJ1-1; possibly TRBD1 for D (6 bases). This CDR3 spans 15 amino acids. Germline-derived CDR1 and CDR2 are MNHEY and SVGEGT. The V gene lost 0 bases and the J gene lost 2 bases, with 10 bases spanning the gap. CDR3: CASSYSGGLNTEAFF. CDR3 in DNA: TGTGCCAGCAGTTACTCGGGGGGCCTTAACACTGAAGCTTTCTTT.

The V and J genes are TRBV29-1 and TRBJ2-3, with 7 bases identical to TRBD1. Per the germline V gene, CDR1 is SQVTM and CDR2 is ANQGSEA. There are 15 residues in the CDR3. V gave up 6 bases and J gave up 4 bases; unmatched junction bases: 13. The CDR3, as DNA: TGCAGCGTCCACGCCGGGACAGAACAGTCAGATACGCAGTATTTT. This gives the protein CSVHAGTEQSDTQYF.

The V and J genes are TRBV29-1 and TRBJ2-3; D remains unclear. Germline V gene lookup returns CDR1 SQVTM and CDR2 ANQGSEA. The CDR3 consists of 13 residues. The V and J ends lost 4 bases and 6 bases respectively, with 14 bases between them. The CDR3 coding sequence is TGCAGCGTTGGGTCGTGGGCCGGCGATACGCAGTATTTT. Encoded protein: CSVGSWAGDTQYF.

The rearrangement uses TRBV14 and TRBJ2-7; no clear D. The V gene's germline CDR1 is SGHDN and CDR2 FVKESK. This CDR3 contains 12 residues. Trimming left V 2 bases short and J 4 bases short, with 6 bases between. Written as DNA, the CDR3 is TGTGCCAGCAGCCAAAACCAATACGAGCAGTACGTC. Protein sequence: CASSQNQYEQYV.

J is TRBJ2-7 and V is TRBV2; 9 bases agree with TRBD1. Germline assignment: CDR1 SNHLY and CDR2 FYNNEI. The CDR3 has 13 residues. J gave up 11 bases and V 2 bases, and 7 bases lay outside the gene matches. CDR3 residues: CASSELGTGFKYV. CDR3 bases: TGTGCCAGCAGTGAATTGGGGACAGGGTTCAAGTACGTC.

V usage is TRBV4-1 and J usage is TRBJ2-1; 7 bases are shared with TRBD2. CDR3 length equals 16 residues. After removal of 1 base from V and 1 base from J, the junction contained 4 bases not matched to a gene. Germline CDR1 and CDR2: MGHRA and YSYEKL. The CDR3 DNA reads TGCGCCAGCAGCCAAGGGCTAGCGGTTTCCTACAATGAGCAGTTCTTC. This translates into CASSQGLAVSYNEQFF.

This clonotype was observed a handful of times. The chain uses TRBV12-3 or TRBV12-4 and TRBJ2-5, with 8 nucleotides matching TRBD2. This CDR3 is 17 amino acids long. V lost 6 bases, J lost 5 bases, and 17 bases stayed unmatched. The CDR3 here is CASSLGGAGVWWETQYF. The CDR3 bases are TGTGCCAGCAGCCTGGGGGGAGCGGGAGTATGGTGGGAGACCCAGTACTTC.

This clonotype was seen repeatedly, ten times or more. The CDR3 DNA is TGTGCCAGCAGGGCAGGGGCTTCGAACACTGAAGCTTTCTTT. Protein product: CASRAGASNTEAFF. The V and J genes are TRBV6-4 and TRBJ1-1, with D tentatively TRBD1 (6 bases). The germline V gene has CDR1 MRHNA and CDR2 SNTAGT. With 6 bases removed from V and 1 base from J, the gap between germline ends came to 12 bases. This CDR3 region has 14 residues.

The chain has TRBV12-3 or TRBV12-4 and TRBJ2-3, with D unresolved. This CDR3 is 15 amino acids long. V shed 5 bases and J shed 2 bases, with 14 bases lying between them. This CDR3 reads CASSPPRSPTDTQYF. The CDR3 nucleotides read TGTGCCAGCAGTCCCCCCCGATCACCCACAGATACGCAGTATTTT.

The CDR3 bases are TGTGCCAGCGCAACCTCGAGGTCGGGGGCTGAAGCTTTCTTT. Protein: CASATSRSGAEAFF. The rearrangement joins TRBV6-6 to TRBJ1-1; possibly TRBD1 for D (5 bases). From germline, CDR1 is MNHNY and CDR2 SVGAGI (reference sequence). The CDR3 consists of 14 residues. Trimming stripped 8 bases from V and 6 bases from J, with 19 bases between.

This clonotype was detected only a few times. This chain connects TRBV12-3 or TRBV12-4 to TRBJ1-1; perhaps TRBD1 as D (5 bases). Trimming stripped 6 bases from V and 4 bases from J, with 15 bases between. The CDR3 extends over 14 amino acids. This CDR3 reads CASSLAGVGTEAFF. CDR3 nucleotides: TGTGCCAGCAGCCTGGCGGGGGTGGGCACTGAAGCTTTCTTT.